The present entry profiles one T cell receptor beta chain with its context. Its specificity is unknown. This specimen comes from a study of T cells in localized non-small cell lung cancer. Broader study findings: Adjacent lung held a median about 57 of the top 100 tumor clones. Only one tumor region went through sequencing, so heterogeneity may still be there. Longer overall survival was associated with a higher density of T cells in the blood. The study found T cell clonality highest in uninvolved adjacent lung, above tumor.

Libraries were prepared by immunoSEQ multiplex PCR; TCRdb keeps only in-frame clonotypes and omits some of them. Here the sample spans under 4,000 clones, 35% to 50% being singletons. The V end lost 6 bases, the J end lost 2 bases, and 14 bases lay between the germline ends. This CDR3 is built from 15 residues. This receptor was taken from a male donor at least 60 years old with stage I lung adenocarcinoma. The V call is TRBV23-1, the J call TRBJ2-1; D unclear. TRBV23-1 is assigned to the ORF class and has an uncertain function. The source was lung tumor tissue, collected before any cancer treatment. CDR3 loop: CASSQDASPYNEQFF. As DNA, the CDR3 is TGCGCCAGCAGCCAAGATGCCAGCCCCTACAATGAGCAGTTCTTC.